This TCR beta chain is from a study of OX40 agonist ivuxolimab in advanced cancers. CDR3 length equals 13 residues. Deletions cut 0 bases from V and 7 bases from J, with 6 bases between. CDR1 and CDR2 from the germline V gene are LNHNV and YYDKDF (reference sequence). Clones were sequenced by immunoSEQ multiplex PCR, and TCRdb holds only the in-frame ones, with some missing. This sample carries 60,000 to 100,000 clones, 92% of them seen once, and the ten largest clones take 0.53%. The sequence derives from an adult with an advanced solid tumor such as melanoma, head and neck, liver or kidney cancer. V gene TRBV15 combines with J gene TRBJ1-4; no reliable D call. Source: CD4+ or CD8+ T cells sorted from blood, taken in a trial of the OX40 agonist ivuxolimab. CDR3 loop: CATSRDHTEKLFF. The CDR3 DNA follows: TGTGCCACCAGCAGAGATCATACTGAAAAACTGTTTTTT.